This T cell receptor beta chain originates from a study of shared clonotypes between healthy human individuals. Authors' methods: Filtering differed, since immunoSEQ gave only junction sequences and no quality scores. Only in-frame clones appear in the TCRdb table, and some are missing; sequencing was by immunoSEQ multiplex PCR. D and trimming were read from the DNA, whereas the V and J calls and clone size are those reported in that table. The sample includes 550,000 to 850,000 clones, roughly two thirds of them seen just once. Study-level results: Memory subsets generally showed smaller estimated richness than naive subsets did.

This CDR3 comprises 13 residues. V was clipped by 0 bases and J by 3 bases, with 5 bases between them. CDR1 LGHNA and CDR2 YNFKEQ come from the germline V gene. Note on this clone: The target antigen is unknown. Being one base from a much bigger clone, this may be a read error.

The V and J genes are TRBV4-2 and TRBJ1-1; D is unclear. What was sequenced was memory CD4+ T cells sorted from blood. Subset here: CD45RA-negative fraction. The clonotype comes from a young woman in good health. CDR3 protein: CASSQDGDTEAFF. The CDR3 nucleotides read TGTGCCAGCAGCCAAGACGGGGACACTGAAGCTTTCTTT.